Below, 5 T cell receptor beta chains from the same sample are listed, as sequenced in a study of OX40 agonist ivuxolimab in advanced cancers. The library was generated by the immunoSEQ multiplex PCR assay. The table comes from immuneACCESS by way of TCRdb, which keeps in-frame sequences with V and J called. Part of the clones is missing from these tables; in studies checked, under half for an unresolved V gene and the rest for unknown reasons. Across this sample there are more than 45,000 clones, with 88% seen only once. Of the sample, roughly 8% falls within the top ten clones. The source material was CD4+ or CD8+ T cells sorted from blood, sampled in a trial of the OX40 agonist ivuxolimab. The receptors come from an adult with an advanced solid tumor such as melanoma, head and neck, liver or kidney cancer.

This clone is a singleton in its sample. This chain joins TRBV5-6 and TRBJ2-7; D call uncertain. Germline V gives CDR1 SGHDT, CDR2 YYEEEE. V gave up 3 bases and J gave up 4 bases, with 5 bases separating them. CDR3 length: 11 amino acids. This chain's CDR3 is CASSSYYEQYF. In DNA form, the CDR3 reads TGTGCCAGCAGCTCCTATTACGAGCAGTACTTC.

The chain recombines TRBV6-6 with TRBJ1-4; 11 nucleotides line up with TRBD1. The germline gives CDR1 MNHNY, CDR2 SVGAGI (reference sequence). With V trimmed by 5 bases and J by 8 bases, 7 bases remained unmatched. The CDR3 has 15 amino acids. The DNA of the CDR3 is TGTGCCAGCAGTAGCCCGGGACAGGGGGTAGAAAAACTGTTTTTT. This gives the protein CASSSPGQGVEKLFF.

The rearrangement links TRBV30 to TRBJ2-7; maybe TRBD2 (6 bases). CDR3 length: 14 amino acids. CDR1 is GTSNPN and CDR2 is SVGIG in the germline V gene (reference sequence). V dropped 2 bases and J dropped 4 bases, with 15 bases sitting between them. CDR3 in amino acids: CAWSHGGGGYEQYF. For the CDR3, the DNA is TGTGCCTGGAGTCACGGGGGAGGAGGGTACGAGCAGTACTTC.

The V call is TRBV18, the J call TRBJ2-1; no clear D. The CDR3 is 14 residues long. V was trimmed by 6 bases and J by 5 bases, leaving 14 bases between them. Germline CDR1 is KGHSH and CDR2 is LQKENI. In nucleotides, the CDR3 is TGTGCCAGCTCTCCAACCGCAGGTCACAATGAGCAGTTCTTC. Translated, it gives CASSPTAGHNEQFF.

This chain uses TRBV14 with TRBJ1-1; D may be TRBD1 (6 bases). Germline lookup yields CDR1 SGHDN and CDR2 FVKESK. The V gene lost 3 bases and the J gene lost 0 bases, with 11 bases spanning the gap. The CDR3 length is 15 residues. The CDR3 DNA reads TGTGCCAGCAGCCATCCCGGGACATTGAACACTGAAGCTTTCTTT. Translated, it gives CASSHPGTLNTEAFF.